A single T cell receptor (beta chain) is shown here with its context. The antigen remains undetermined. Regarding time point: blood 4 weeks post-SBRT, at nephrectomy. The treatment: 15 Gy SBRT to primary tumor, nephrectomy 4 weeks later. Radiation-treated patients gave blood at baseline, week 2 and week 4. The source of the sample is a study of radiation and T cells in renal cell carcinoma. Study results and caveats: No pretreatment tumor biopsies were available for baseline clonotypes. Top tumor clonotypes rose in blood 2 weeks post-radiation, then contracted.

Produced via immunoSEQ multiplex PCR; TCRdb's table is partial and in-frame only. The sample lists roughly 61,000 clones; over 60% were seen once. CDR1 and CDR2 (germline): GTSNPN, SVGIG (reference sequence). The CDR3 has 14 amino acids. Trimming removed 3 bases at V and 6 bases at J, with 17 bases between. The sequencing used blood, collected from a patient whose treatment included radiotherapy and nephrectomy. This TCR was sampled from a man in his fifties or sixties with renal cell carcinoma. The chain recombines TRBV30 with TRBJ1-2; no clear D gene. The CDR3: CAWSLGSHFDGYTF. CDR3 nucleotides: TGTGCCTGGAGCCTCGGCTCCCATTTCGATGGCTACACCTTC.